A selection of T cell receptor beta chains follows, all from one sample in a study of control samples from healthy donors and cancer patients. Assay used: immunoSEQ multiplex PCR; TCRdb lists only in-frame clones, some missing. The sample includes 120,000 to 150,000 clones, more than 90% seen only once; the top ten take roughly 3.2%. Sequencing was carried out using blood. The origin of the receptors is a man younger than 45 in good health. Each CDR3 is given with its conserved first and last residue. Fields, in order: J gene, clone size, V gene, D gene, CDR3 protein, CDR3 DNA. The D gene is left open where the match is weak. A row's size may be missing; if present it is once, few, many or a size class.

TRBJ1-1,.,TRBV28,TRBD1,CASRGTGATEAFF,TGTGCCAGCAGGGGGACAGGGGCCACTGAAGCTTTCTTT
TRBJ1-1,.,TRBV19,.,CASSMYPENTEAFF,TGTGCCAGTAGTATGTACCCAGAGAACACTGAAGCTTTCTTT
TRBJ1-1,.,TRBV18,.,CASSPTEHEAFF,TGTGCCAGCTCACCTACAGAACATGAAGCTTTCTTT
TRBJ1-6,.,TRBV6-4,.,CASSEVGQGNSPLHF,TGTGCCAGCAGTGAAGTGGGGCAGGGTAATTCACCCCTCCACTTT
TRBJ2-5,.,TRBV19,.,CASSIGTAGETQYF,TGTGCCAGTAGTATCGGGACGGCGGGAGAGACCCAGTACTTC
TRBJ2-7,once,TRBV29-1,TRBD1,CSVATGASYEQYF,TGCAGCGTCGCGACAGGGGCCTCCTACGAGCAGTACTTC
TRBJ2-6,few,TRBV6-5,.,CASARVGSGANVLTF,TGTGCCAGCGCAAGGGTCGGCTCTGGGGCCAACGTCCTGACTTTC
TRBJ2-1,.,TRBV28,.,CASTREASYNEQFF,TGTGCCAGTACCAGGGAAGCTTCCTACAATGAGCAGTTCTTC
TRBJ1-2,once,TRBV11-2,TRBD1,CASSLVGTGGAGYTF,TGTGCCAGCAGCTTAGTCGGGACAGGGGGCGCGGGCTACACCTTC
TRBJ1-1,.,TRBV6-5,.,CASSFLQRNTEAFF,TGTGCCAGCAGCTTCTTACAGCGGAACACTGAAGCTTTCTTT
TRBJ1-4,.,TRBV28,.,CASSLPTPGRTNEKLFF,TGTGCCAGCAGTTTGCCAACCCCGGGACGGACTAATGAAAAACTGTTTTTT
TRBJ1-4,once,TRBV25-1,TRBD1,CASSDRTWDSNEKLFF,TGTGCCAGCAGTGATCGAACCTGGGACAGTAATGAAAAACTGTTTTTT
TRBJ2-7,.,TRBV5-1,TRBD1,CASSDGTGGYEQYF,TGCGCCAGCAGTGATGGGACAGGGGGTTACGAGCAGTACTTC
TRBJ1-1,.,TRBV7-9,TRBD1,CASDSGTENTEAFF,TGTGCCAGCGACTCCGGGACAGAGAACACTGAAGCTTTCTTT
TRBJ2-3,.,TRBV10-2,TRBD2,CASSVGGGADTQYF,TGCGCCAGCAGTGTGGGCGGGGGGGCAGATACGCAGTATTTT
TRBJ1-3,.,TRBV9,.,CASSPGRISGNTIYF,TGTGCCAGCAGCCCGGGACGGATCTCTGGAAACACCATATATTTT
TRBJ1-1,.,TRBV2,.,CAIRDTEAFF,TGTGCCATCCGGGACACTGAAGCTTTCTTT
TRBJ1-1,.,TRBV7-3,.,CASSPNGGHTEAFF,TGTGCCAGCAGCCCAAATGGGGGGCACACTGAAGCTTTCTTT
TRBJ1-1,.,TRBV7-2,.,CASSLGGGNTEAFF,TGTGCCAGCAGCTTAGGAGGGGGGAATACTGAAGCTTTCTTT
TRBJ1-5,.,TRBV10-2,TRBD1,CASMGYRGDQPQHF,TGCGCCAGCATGGGTTACAGGGGGGATCAGCCCCAGCATTTT
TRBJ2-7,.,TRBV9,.,CASSVGVASHEQYF,TGTGCCAGCAGCGTAGGTGTAGCGTCCCACGAGCAGTACTTC
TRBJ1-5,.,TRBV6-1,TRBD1,CASSEGQGNWPQHF,TGTGCCAGCAGTGAAGGACAGGGGAACTGGCCCCAGCATTTT
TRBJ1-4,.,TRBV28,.,CASSFIRATGKLFF,TGTGCCAGCAGTTTCATCAGGGCCACGGGAAAACTGTTTTTT
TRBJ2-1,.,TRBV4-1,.,CASSQVEHGSYNEQFF,TGCGCCAGCAGCCAAGTCGAACATGGCTCCTACAATGAGCAGTTCTTC
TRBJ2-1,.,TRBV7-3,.,CASSLRQGGAEQFF,TGTGCCAGCAGCTTAAGACAGGGAGGTGCTGAGCAGTTCTTC
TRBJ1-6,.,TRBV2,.,CASSVSGPNSPLHF,TGTGCCAGCAGTGTGTCAGGGCCCAATTCACCCCTCCACTTT
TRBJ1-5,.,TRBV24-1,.,CATSDGTDVSQHF,TGTGCCACCAGTGATGGGACGGACGTATCCCAGCATTTT
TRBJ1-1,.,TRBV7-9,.,CASKRDKTTEAFF,TGTGCCAGCAAGCGTGACAAAACCACTGAAGCTTTCTTT
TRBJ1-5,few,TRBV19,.,CASSIEGGGQPQHF,TGTGCCAGTAGTATAGAGGGGGGCGGTCAGCCCCAGCATTTT
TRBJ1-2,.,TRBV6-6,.,CASSSRKEGYNGYTF,TGTGCCAGCAGTTCAAGAAAAGAGGGGTACAATGGCTACACCTTC
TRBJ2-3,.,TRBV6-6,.,CASSYPSTDTQYF,TGTGCCAGCAGTTACCCGAGCACAGATACGCAGTATTTT
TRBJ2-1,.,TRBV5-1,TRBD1,CASRPDTGVSEQFF,TGCGCCAGCAGACCGGACACAGGGGTGAGTGAGCAGTTCTTC
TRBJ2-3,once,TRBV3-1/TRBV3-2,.,CASSPTLKLTQYF,TGTGCCAGCAGCCCCACACTAAAGCTTACGCAGTATTTT
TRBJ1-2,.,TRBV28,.,CASSTKAGYTF,TGTGCCAGCTCCACTAAGGCGGGCTACACCTTC
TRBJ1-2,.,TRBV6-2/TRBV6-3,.,CASSYSDSYGYTF,TGTGCCAGCAGTTACTCGGACAGCTATGGCTACACCTTC
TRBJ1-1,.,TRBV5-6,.,CASSLDPNGGTEAFF,TGTGCCAGCAGCTTGGACCCTAACGGAGGCACTGAAGCTTTCTTT
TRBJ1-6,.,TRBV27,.,CASSLTRSSYNSPLHF,TGTGCCAGCAGTTTGACCAGAAGCTCCTATAATTCACCCCTCCACTTT